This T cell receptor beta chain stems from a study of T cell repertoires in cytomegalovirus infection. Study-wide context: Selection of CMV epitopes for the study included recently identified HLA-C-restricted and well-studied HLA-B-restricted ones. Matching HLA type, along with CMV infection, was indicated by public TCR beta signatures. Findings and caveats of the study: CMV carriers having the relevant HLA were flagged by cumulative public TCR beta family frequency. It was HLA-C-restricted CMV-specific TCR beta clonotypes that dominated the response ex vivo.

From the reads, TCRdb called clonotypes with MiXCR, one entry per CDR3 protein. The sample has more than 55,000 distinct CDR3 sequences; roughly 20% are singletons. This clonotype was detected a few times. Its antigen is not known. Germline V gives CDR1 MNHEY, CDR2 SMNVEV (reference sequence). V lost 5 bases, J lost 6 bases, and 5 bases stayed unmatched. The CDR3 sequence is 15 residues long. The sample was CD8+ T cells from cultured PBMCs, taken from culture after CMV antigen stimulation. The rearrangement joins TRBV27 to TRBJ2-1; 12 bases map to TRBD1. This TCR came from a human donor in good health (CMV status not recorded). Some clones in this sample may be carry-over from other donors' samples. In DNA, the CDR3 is TGTGCCAGCAGTCCCCGGGACAGGGGGCTCAATGAGCAGTTCTTC. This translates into CASSPRDRGLNEQFF.